The source of this T cell receptor (beta chain) is a study of identical twins. There were only healthy Caucasians among the donors. The germline V gene encodes CDR1 MNHEY and CDR2 SMNVEV (reference sequence). V was clipped by 1 base and J by 8 bases, with 18 bases between them. The CDR3 is 16 amino acids. TCRdb reprocessed the 5' RACE reads via MiXCR and lists one record per CDR3 protein. The sample yields a few hundred thousand distinct CDR3 sequences, approximately 18% seen once. About this clonotype itself: The antigen remains unidentified.

Study-level results: Diverse VJ usage suggested most zero-insertion clonotypes were not invariant T cells. Out-of-frame alpha sequences common to twins were enriched for low generation probability. Out-of-frame beta chain sequences displayed weaker excess sharing between twins.

The source is a man in his fifties in good health. Material: naive T cells sorted from blood. The J gene is TRBJ2-1, the V gene TRBV27; maybe TRBD1 (6 bases). The CDR3 sequence is CASSLLVSKGDDEQFF. The CDR3 DNA sequence: TGTGCCAGCAGTTTATTGGTCAGTAAGGGGGACGATGAGCAGTTCTTC.